The 5 T cell receptor beta chains presented below share a single source sample, sequenced in a study of T cells in women clearing cervical HPV infection. Repertoires were generated with immunoSEQ multiplex PCR, while TCRdb's copy carries only in-frame clones and drops some. The sample holds approximately 49,000 clones. Sequencing was carried out using blood buffy coat. The receptors come from a woman between 18 and 70 years old with a cervical HPV16 infection that either progressed to CIN3+ or cleared (not recorded which).

Of note for this clone: The read ends 3 residues shy of where the CDR3 ends; the end is completed using the germline J gene. V usage is TRBV20-1 and J usage is TRBJ2-3, with 7 nucleotides matching TRBD2. Trimming at V came to 4 bases and at J to 5 bases, leaving 3 bases not matched to a gene. Germline CDR1 and CDR2: DFQATT and SNEGSKA (reference sequence). The CDR3 totals 12 residues. CDR3: CSATGEGDTQYF. The part of the CDR3 DNA that was read is TGCAGTGCTACCGGGGAGGGAGATACG.

As to this clone: The CDR3 is cut off 3 residues early in the read; its end comes from the germline J gene. This chain joins TRBV7-9 and TRBJ1-3; a possible D gene is TRBD1 (5 bases). Germline CDR1 reads SEHNR; CDR2 reads FQNEAQ (reference sequence). The CDR3 contains 15 residues. V was clipped by 1 base and J by 2 bases, with 9 bases between them. CDR3 region: CASSLVQGPGNTIYF. CDR3 DNA (partial): TGTGCCAGCAGCTTAGTTCAGGGCCCTGGAAACACC.

CDR3 DNA (partial): TGTGCCAGCAGCATCGCAGGGACAAACACAGATACG. Translated, it gives CASSIAGTNTDT. The CDR3 as a whole reads CASSIAGTNTDTQYF. This chain links TRBV3-1 (or the pseudogene TRBV3-2) with TRBJ2-3; D perhaps matches TRBD1 (6 bases). The read ends 3 residues before the CDR3 terminus; that terminus is restored from the germline J gene. This CDR3 comprises 15 residues. Germline V gene lookup returns CDR1 LGHDT and CDR2 YNNKEL (reference sequence). Between the trimmed V and J ends, which lost 5 bases and 2 bases, there was a span of 14 bases.

A word on this clone: The read falls 3 residues short of the CDR3 end, and the missing part is taken from the germline J gene. This chain uses TRBV7-6 with TRBJ1-6, with TRBD1 identical over 8 bases. The CDR3 sequence is 15 residues long. Germline loops: CDR1 SGHVS, CDR2 FNYEAQ. The CDR3 spells CASSLDGTGLRTLHF. The DNA read from the CDR3 is TGTGCCAGCAGCTTAGATGGGACAGGTTTAAGAACC.

As regards this clone: The read halts 3 residues ahead of the CDR3 end, with the missing end drawn from the germline J gene. This chain connects TRBV12-3 or TRBV12-4 to TRBJ1-4; D is undetermined. The germline V and J ends were trimmed by 3 bases and 7 bases, with 9 bases remaining between them. This CDR3 is 13 amino acids long. Partial CDR3 DNA: TGTGCCAGCAGTTTCTATCTTCTTGAAAAA. Amino acids: CASSFYLLEK. The CDR3 in its entirety is CASSFYLLEKLFF.